Listed below are T cell receptor beta chains from one sample, sequenced in a study of lymphopenia after photon versus proton radiotherapy. Clones were sequenced by immunoSEQ multiplex PCR, and TCRdb holds only the in-frame ones, with some missing. This sample yields roughly 76,000 clones, of which around 92% are seen a single time; around 2.2% belongs to the top ten. Sequences were derived from peripheral blood, sampled from a patient treated with photon-based radiotherapy. The receptors shown here come from a woman aged 40 to 50 with cholangiocarcinoma. Both conserved end residues are part of each CDR3. Each record gives: D gene, V gene, clone size, J gene, CDR3 protein, CDR3 DNA. D genes are given only for firm matches. Size values are once, few and many counts, or a class for expanded clones, and some rows have none.

NA,TRBV5-6,NA,TRBJ2-5,CASSLIGARETQYF,TGTGCCAGCAGCTTGATTGGGGCCCGGGAGACCCAGTACTTC
NA,TRBV19,NA,TRBJ1-5,CASSPRTGPPYQPQHF,TGTGCCAGTAGTCCAAGAACGGGACCTCCCTATCAGCCCCAGCATTTT
NA,TRBV7-9,NA,TRBJ2-7,CASSPLDSPYEQYF,TGTGCCAGCAGCCCCTTGGACAGCCCATACGAGCAGTACTTC
TRBD1,TRBV5-1,few,TRBJ2-3,CASRQGLGQADTQYF,TGCGCCAGCCGACAGGGATTGGGTCAGGCAGATACGCAGTATTTT
NA,TRBV7-8,NA,TRBJ1-6,CASSDRGAYSPLHF,TGTGCCAGCAGCGACCGGGGAGCCTATTCACCCCTCCACTTT
NA,TRBV28,NA,TRBJ1-2,CATHHHQGGGPNYGYTF,TGTGCCACCCATCACCACCAGGGAGGGGGTCCTAACTATGGCTACACCTTC
NA,TRBV6-1,NA,TRBJ1-2,CASSEEGVGYTF,TGTGCCAGCAGTGAAGAGGGGGTGGGCTACACCTTC
TRBD1,TRBV18,NA,TRBJ2-7,CASSPPGTGSYEQYF,TGTGCCAGCTCACCACCGGGGACAGGGTCCTACGAGCAGTACTTC
NA,TRBV5-1,NA,TRBJ1-6,CASSLDSGPGNSPLHF,TGCGCCAGCAGCTTGGATTCCGGACCTGGGAATTCACCCCTCCACTTT
TRBD2,TRBV9,NA,TRBJ2-5,CASSVDVAGGLRETQYF,TGTGCCAGCAGCGTAGACGTAGCGGGGGGACTGCGAGAGACCCAGTACTTC
TRBD2,TRBV6-4,NA,TRBJ2-3,CASSESGRVTQYF,TGTGCCAGCAGTGAGAGCGGGAGGGTTACGCAGTATTTT
NA,TRBV29-1,NA,TRBJ1-2,CSVPEQGLYGYTF,TGCAGCGTCCCAGAACAGGGTCTCTATGGCTACACCTTC
NA,TRBV14,NA,TRBJ2-2,CASSQVGTGELFF,TGTGCCAGCAGCCAAGTGGGGACCGGGGAGCTGTTTTTT
TRBD1,TRBV19,NA,TRBJ1-1,CASSMRDRGHDTEAFF,TGTGCCAGTAGTATGAGGGACAGGGGGCATGACACTGAAGCTTTCTTT
TRBD2,TRBV2,NA,TRBJ2-3,CASSATSGESTDTQYF,TGTGCCAGCAGTGCGACTAGCGGGGAAAGCACAGATACGCAGTATTTT
NA,TRBV28,NA,TRBJ1-4,CASSLFTKEEKLFF,TGTGCCAGCAGTTTGTTCACCAAAGAGGAAAAACTGTTTTTT
NA,TRBV30,NA,TRBJ2-7,CAWSFGKTYEQYF,TGTGCCTGGAGTTTCGGCAAGACCTACGAGCAGTACTTC
TRBD2,TRBV2,NA,TRBJ2-7,CASSRLSGRNLF,TGTGCCAGCAGCCGCCTTAGCGGGAGGAACCTATTC
NA,TRBV6-5,once,TRBJ1-2,CASSYGGSYGYTF,TGTGCCAGCAGTTACGGAGGCAGCTATGGCTACACCTTC